Below, 3 T cell receptor beta chains from the same sample are listed, as sequenced in a study of tumor-infiltrating lymphocytes in primary liver carcinoma. Germline DNA was extracted too, while blood RNA derived from unsorted whole blood. From approximately 0.5 ug of total RNA, TCR beta-specific cDNA was reverse-transcribed using a constant-region primer. Employing slightly modified ARM-PCR, three nested multiplex PCR rounds were run, and these gave rise to the TCR beta libraries. Amplification in the first two PCR rounds was performed using TRBV1-TRBV30 forward primers and a C-beta reverse primer for 9 to 11 cycles each. Each CDR3 protein is one row after TCRdb ran MiXCR on the multiplex PCR reads. This sample yields about 330,000 distinct CDR3 sequences, of which around three fifths are seen a single time; about 6% belongs to the top ten. Sequencing was done on a sample of peripheral blood. The receptors here all came from a man in his forties with primary liver carcinoma and hepatitis B virus infection.

This clonotype showed up just once. An end of the junction differs from the germline gene, which may be a read error. The chain joins TRBV11-2 to TRBJ2-7; possibly TRBD1 or TRBD2 for D (5 bases each). The CDR3 contains 18 residues. Germline-derived CDR1 and CDR2 are SGHAT and FQNNGV. The CDR3 sequence is CASSLDLGTRGYVYEQYF. CDR3 nucleotide sequence: TGTGCTAGCAGCTTAGATCTTGGAACCCGGGGCTACGTCTACGAGCAGTACTTC. Full variable domain (remainder filled in from reference TRBV11-2 and TRBJ2-7): EAGVAQSPRYKIIEKRQSVAFWCNPISGHATLYWYQQILGQGPKLLIQFQNNGVVDDSQLPKDRFSAERLKGVDSTLKIQPAKLEDSAVYLCASSLDLGTRGYVYEQYFGPGTRLTVT.

Note on this clonotype: Mismatch with germline at one junction end may stem from a read error. The CDR3 sequence: CDSSGQGTDTQYF. CDR3 nucleotide sequence: TGTGACAGCAGCGGACAGGGCACAGATACGCAGTATTTT. The chain carries TRBV6-6 and TRBJ2-3, with 7 bases aligning to TRBD1. This CDR3 has 13 residues. Germline assignment: CDR1 MNHNY and CDR2 SVGAGI (reference sequence).

This chain connects TRBV5-4 to TRBJ2-3; weak D call: TRBD1 (6 bases). Germline V gene lookup returns CDR1 SGHNT and CDR2 YYREEE (reference sequence). Trimming pared 4 bases from V and 2 bases from J, leaving 11 bases between. The CDR3 loop spans 14 amino acids. Written as DNA, the CDR3 is TGTGCCAGCAGCCCCGGACAGATCACAGATACGCAGTATTTT. Protein sequence: CASSPGQITDTQYF. Filled out from reference TRBV5-4 and TRBJ2-3, the complete variable domain reads ETGVTQSPTHLIKTRGQQVTLRCSSQSGHNTVSWYQQALGQGPQFIFQYYREEENGRGNFPPRFSGLQFPNYSSELNVNALELDDSALYLCASSPGQITDTQYFGPGTRLTVL.